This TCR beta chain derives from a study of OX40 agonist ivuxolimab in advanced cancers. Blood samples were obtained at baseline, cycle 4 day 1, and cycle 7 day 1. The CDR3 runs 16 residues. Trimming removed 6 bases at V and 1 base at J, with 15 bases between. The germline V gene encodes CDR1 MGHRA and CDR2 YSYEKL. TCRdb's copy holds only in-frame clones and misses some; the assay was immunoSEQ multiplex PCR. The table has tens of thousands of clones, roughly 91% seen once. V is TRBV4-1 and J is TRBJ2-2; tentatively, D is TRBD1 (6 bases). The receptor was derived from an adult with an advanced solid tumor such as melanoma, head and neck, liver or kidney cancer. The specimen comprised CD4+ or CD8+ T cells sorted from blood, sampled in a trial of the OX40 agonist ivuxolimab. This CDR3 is CASRRQGTLNTGELFF. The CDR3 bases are TGCGCCAGCAGGCGGCAGGGGACACTGAACACCGGGGAGCTGTTTTTT.